These 28 T cell receptor beta chains were all obtained from the same sample, sequenced in a study of T cell changes during pregnancy in multiple sclerosis. Clones were sequenced by immunoSEQ multiplex PCR, and TCRdb holds only the in-frame ones, with some missing. In the table there are about 70,000 clones, roughly 92% of which are singletons. The input for sequencing was peripheral blood, taken before pregnancy. The origin of the receptors is a female donor with multiple sclerosis, enrolled in a pregnancy study.

The rearrangement links TRBV19 to TRBJ2-3, with 10 bases fitting TRBD2. The CDR3 is 16 residues long. The germline gives CDR1 LNHDA, CDR2 SQIVND (reference sequence). V dropped 3 bases and J dropped 0; count of bases not matched to a gene: 3. The CDR3: CASSMASGSSTDTQYF. The CDR3 DNA reads as TGTGCCAGTAGTATGGCTAGCGGGAGTAGCACAGATACGCAGTATTTT.

This chain uses TRBV19 with TRBJ2-7; 7 bases map to TRBD1. Germline CDR1 reads LNHDA; CDR2 reads SQIVND (reference sequence). V lost 3 bases to trimming and J lost 6 bases; unmatched junction nucleotides: 2. The CDR3 length is 12 residues. Here the CDR3 DNA reads TGTGCCAGTAGTATCGGGACAGCCGAGCAGTACTTC. It translates to CASSIGTAEQYF. Filled out from reference TRBV19 and TRBJ2-7, the complete variable domain reads DGGITQSPKYLFRKEGQNVTLSCEQNLNHDAMYWYRQDPGQGLRLIYYSQIVNDFQKGDIAEGYSVSREKKESFPLTVTSAQKNPTAFYLCASSIGTAEQYFGPGTRLTVT.

The chain links TRBV18 to TRBJ1-2; D uncertain. The CDR3 sequence is 15 residues long. The germline gives CDR1 KGHSH, CDR2 LQKENI. With 1 base removed from V and 4 bases from J, the gap between germline ends came to 13 bases. CDR3 residues: CASSPQRGDLYGYTF. In DNA form, the CDR3 reads TGTGCCAGCTCACCACAACGGGGAGACCTCTATGGCTACACCTTC.

The gene calls are TRBV5-4 and TRBJ1-1, with 10 bases fitting TRBD1. Germline V gene data show CDR1 as SGHNT and CDR2 as YYREEE (reference sequence). The CDR3 extends over 14 amino acids. J gave up 5 bases and V 4 bases, and 5 bases lay outside the gene matches. CDR3 loop: CASSRGQGETEAFF. The CDR3, as DNA: TGTGCCAGCAGCCGCGGACAGGGGGAGACTGAAGCTTTCTTT.

This clone was seen many times. One end of the junction is discordant with germline, which a read error may explain. V and J are TRBV25-1 and TRBJ2-7, with 9 positions matching TRBD2. CDR3 size: 17 residues. Germline V gene sequence: CDR1 MGHDK, CDR2 SYGVNS. The chain's CDR3 is CASSETAGGSSSNEQYF. The CDR3 bases are TGTGCCAGCAGTGAAACAGCGGGAGGATCCTCCTCCAACGAGCAGTACTTC.

The V call is TRBV7-9, the J call TRBJ2-7, with 7 nucleotides matching TRBD1. Germline V gene sequence: CDR1 SEHNR, CDR2 FQNEAQ (reference sequence). The CDR3 is 15 amino acids. V lost 5 bases to trimming and J lost 2 bases; unmatched junction nucleotides: 9. Written as DNA, the CDR3 is TGTGCCAGCAGCGCCGGGACAGTGAACCCCTACGAGCAGTACTTC. Translation: CASSAGTVNPYEQYF.

The chain is built from TRBV7-2 and TRBJ2-2, with TRBD2 identical over 12 bases. The CDR3 covers 15 residues. Per the germline V gene, CDR1 is SGHTA and CDR2 is FQGNSA. Trimming at V came to 5 bases and at J to 8 bases, leaving 6 bases not matched to a gene. This CDR3 is CASSRTSGMAGELFF. Written as DNA, the CDR3 is TGTGCCAGCAGCCGGACTAGCGGGATGGCTGGGGAGCTGTTTTTT.

The chain recombines TRBV30 with TRBJ1-3, with D tentatively TRBD1 (6 bases). Between the trimmed V and J ends, which lost 5 bases and 1 base, there was a span of 15 bases. The length of the CDR3 is 15 residues. CDR1 is GTSNPN, CDR2 SVGIG, per germline (reference sequence). CDR3 protein: CAWGRLQGSGNTIYF. The CDR3 nucleotides read TGTGCCTGGGGGAGATTACAGGGTTCTGGAAACACCATATATTTT.

This clone has only one observation. This chain links TRBV12-5 with TRBJ1-1; no clear D. Trimming left V 1 base short and J 1 base short, with 7 bases between. Germline lookup yields CDR1 LGHNT and CDR2 FRNRAP. The CDR3 contains 14 residues. In DNA form, the CDR3 reads TGTGCTAGTGGTTTGGACATTCCGAACACTGAAGCTTTCTTT. Its protein product is CASGLDIPNTEAFF. The complete variable domain, with remaining parts taken from reference TRBV12-5 and TRBJ1-1, reads DARVTQTPRHKVTEMGQEVTMRCQPILGHNTVFWYRQTMMQGLELLAYFRNRAPLDDSGMPKDRFSAEMPDATLATLKIQPSEPRDSAVYFCASGLDIPNTEAFFGQGTRLTVV.

The chain joins TRBV11-3 to TRBJ2-7, with 9 nucleotides matching TRBD2. This CDR3 comprises 15 residues. The germline CDR1 and CDR2 sequences are SGHNT and YENEEA. The V and J ends lost 4 bases and 4 bases, in that order; junction bases with no gene match: 8. The CDR3 reads CASSWASGMRYEQYF. The CDR3 DNA sequence: TGTGCCAGCAGCTGGGCTAGCGGGATGAGATACGAGCAGTACTTC.

This clone was detected once. The chain carries TRBV13 and TRBJ2-3; 9 positions match TRBD1. CDR3 length: 16 residues. The ends lost 5 bases at V and 6 bases at J; junction bases unmatched: 12. CDR1 and CDR2 from the germline V gene are PRHDT and FYEKMQ (reference sequence). For the CDR3, the DNA is TGTGCCAGCAGCCAAAATCCGGGACAGGGTGCGGATACGCAGTATTTT. This gives the protein CASSQNPGQGADTQYF.

The chain employs TRBV15 and TRBJ1-5, with no clear D. The CDR3 sequence is 15 residues long. Germline CDR1 LNHNV, CDR2 YYDKDF (reference sequence). The V gene lost 3 bases and the J gene lost 0 bases, with 9 bases spanning the gap. The CDR3 sequence: CATSSQRNSNQPQHF. The CDR3 DNA reads as TGTGCCACCAGCAGCCAGAGGAATAGCAATCAGCCCCAGCATTTT. Full variable domain (rest looked up from reference TRBV15 and TRBJ1-5): DAMVIQNPRYQVTQFGKPVTLSCSQTLNHNVMYWYQQKSSQAPKLLFHYYDKDFNNEADTPDNFQSRRPNTSFCFLDIRSPGLGDTAMYLCATSSQRNSNQPQHFGDGTRLSIL.

This chain links TRBV10-3 with TRBJ1-4; 8 bases line up with TRBD1. Per the germline V gene, CDR1 is ENHRY and CDR2 is SYGVKD. The CDR3 covers 16 residues. V trimming: 3 bases; J trimming: 5 bases; junction bases outside the gene matches: 8. Here the CDR3 reads CAISDLGQGGNEKLFF. The CDR3 DNA is TGTGCCATCAGTGACCTCGGACAGGGAGGGAATGAAAAACTGTTTTTT.

As concerns this clone: Other nucleotide sequences in the sample specify the same CDR3. This chain uses TRBV28 with TRBJ2-5; 7 nucleotides agree with TRBD2. The CDR3 consists of 16 residues. V was clipped by 2 bases and J by 1 base; unmatched bases: 7. Germline-derived CDR1 and CDR2 are MDHEN and SYDVKM. The CDR3 sequence is CASSLGRVFFQETQYF. CDR3 nucleotides: TGTGCCAGCAGTTTAGGGAGGGTTTTCTTCCAAGAGACCCAGTACTTC.

V usage is TRBV28 and J usage is TRBJ1-4; the D gene is possibly TRBD1 (5 bases). The germline CDR1 and CDR2 sequences are MDHEN and SYDVKM. The CDR3 runs 19 residues. V was trimmed by 3 bases and J by 0 bases, leaving 20 bases between them. CDR3 residues: CASSFDTQGGGTTNEKLFF. The DNA for the CDR3 is TGTGCCAGCAGTTTTGACACCCAAGGCGGGGGAACAACTAATGAAAAACTGTTTTTT.

This clone was seen once. This rearrangement joins TRBV7-2 to TRBJ1-2; unclear D gene. V was clipped by 3 bases and J by 1 base, with 18 bases between them. Germline assignment: CDR1 SGHTA and CDR2 FQGNSA. This CDR3 has 17 amino acids. Here the CDR3 reads CASSFEEQSLINYGYTF. The CDR3 nucleotides read TGTGCCAGCAGCTTTGAAGAACAGAGCTTAATTAACTATGGCTACACCTTC.

The rearrangement joins TRBV7-2 to TRBJ1-1, with TRBD1 as a possible D gene (5 bases). This CDR3 comprises 18 residues. Germline CDR1 SGHTA, CDR2 FQGNSA. Between the trimmed V and J ends, which lost 2 bases and 2 bases, there was a span of 21 bases. This CDR3 is CASSLNPQAWDSNTEAFF. CDR3 nucleotides: TGTGCCAGCAGCTTAAATCCGCAGGCCTGGGACTCAAACACTGAAGCTTTCTTT.

The CDR3 loop is CASSVVRAAGVMVNEQFF. CDR3 nucleotides: TGTGCCAGCAGCGTGGTTAGGGCAGCGGGAGTGATGGTAAATGAGCAGTTCTTC. This rearrangement joins TRBV5-6 to TRBJ2-1, with TRBD2 matching over 8 bases. The CDR3 runs 18 residues. J gave up 7 bases and V 4 bases, and 19 bases lay outside the gene matches. Per the germline V gene, CDR1 is SGHDT and CDR2 is YYEEEE. The whole variable domain, remainder taken from reference TRBV5-6 and TRBJ2-1, is DAGVTQSPTHLIKTRGQQVTLRCSPKSGHDTVSWYQQALGQGPQFIFQYYEEEERQRGNFPDRFSGHQFPNYSSELNVNALLLGDSALYLCASSVVRAAGVMVNEQFFGPGTRLTVL.

The CDR3 reads CASSKEGQRKLFF. The CDR3 bases are TGTGCCAGCAGCAAAGAAGGACAGCGAAAACTGTTTTTT. The chain carries TRBV21-1 and TRBJ1-4; TRBD1 is the table's D call, not checked against the DNA. TRBV21-1 is assigned pseudogene status. This CDR3 region has 13 residues.

V gene TRBV11-3 combines with J gene TRBJ2-5, with a tentative D call TRBD1 (6 bases). The CDR3 runs 14 residues. Looked up from germline, CDR1 is SGHNT and CDR2 is YENEEA. V was trimmed by 3 bases and J by 1 base, leaving 9 bases between them. In nucleotides, the CDR3 is TGTGCCAGCAGCTTGACAGGCATCCAAGAGACCCAGTACTTC. Protein sequence: CASSLTGIQETQYF.

The chain links TRBV29-1 to TRBJ1-2; D call uncertain. The V and J ends lost 6 bases and 8 bases respectively, with 13 bases between them. CDR1 is SQVTM and CDR2 is ANQGSEA in the germline V gene. CDR3 length: 11 amino acids. The CDR3 DNA reads as TGCAGCGTGGGCGAGGGAAGCGGCTACACCTTC. The encoded protein is CSVGEGSGYTF.

The rearrangement joins TRBV5-1 to TRBJ2-3, with 9 nucleotides matching TRBD2. The CDR3 is 14 residues long. The V segment lost 9 bases and the J segment 4 bases; nucleotides outside the gene matches: 9. CDR1 and CDR2 (germline): SGHRS, YFSETQ. The CDR3 is CATAGGREADTQYF. The CDR3 DNA reads as TGCGCCACCGCGGGCGGGAGGGAGGCAGATACGCAGTATTTT.

CDR3 nucleotide sequence: TGTGCCAGCAGCTTACGGGACAGCAACTACGAGCAGTACTTC. As protein: CASSLRDSNYEQYF. The chain links TRBV11-1 to TRBJ2-7; TRBD1 aligns across 7 bases. V gave up 2 bases and J gave up 3 bases; unmatched junction bases: 4. Germline V gene sequence: CDR1 SGHAT, CDR2 FQDESV (reference sequence). This CDR3 spans 14 amino acids.

The rearrangement links TRBV6-1 to TRBJ1-3; no definite D call. Deletions cut 5 bases from V and 7 bases from J, with 12 bases between. CDR1 is MNHNS, CDR2 SASEGT, per germline. This CDR3 region has 13 residues. The CDR3 DNA reads as TGTGCCAGCAGTATGCCCGGAGGTAACACCATATATTTT. It encodes CASSMPGGNTIYF.

The chain joins TRBV6-5 to TRBJ2-5; perhaps TRBD2 as D (5 bases). V shed 6 bases and J shed 5 bases, with 13 bases lying between them. There are 13 residues in the CDR3. The V gene's germline CDR1 is MNHEY and CDR2 SVGAGI. CDR3 loop: CASSWGERETQYF. The CDR3, as DNA: TGTGCCAGCAGCTGGGGAGAGCGGGAGACCCAGTACTTC.

As DNA, the CDR3 is TGCAGCGTTGTTGGATTTGCGGGGGACAATGAGCAGTTCTTC. Protein product: CSVVGFAGDNEQFF. The chain carries TRBV29-1 and TRBJ2-1; 7 bases agree with TRBD2. Trimming cost V 4 bases and J 5 bases; bases outside gene matches: 8. CDR3 length: 14 residues. Germline assignment: CDR1 SQVTM and CDR2 ANQGSEA.

This chain connects TRBV5-1 to TRBJ2-3; 7 nucleotides align to TRBD2. Germline trimming cut 2 bases from V and 4 bases from J; bases unmatched to any gene: 7. The CDR3 sequence is 15 residues long. CDR1 is SGHRS, CDR2 YFSETQ, per germline. The CDR3, as DNA: TGCGCCAGCAGCTTCCTAGCGGAGGGGCCAGATACGCAGTATTTT. This sequence encodes CASSFLAEGPDTQYF.

This sequence joins TRBV7-9 and TRBJ1-2; D call uncertain. The germline CDR1 and CDR2 sequences are SEHNR and FQNEAQ (reference sequence). The CDR3 totals 14 residues. V was clipped by 4 bases and J by 6 bases, with 15 bases between them. The CDR3: CASSSDLSRDGYTF. CDR3 nucleotides: TGTGCCAGCAGCTCCGACCTCTCCCGGGATGGCTACACCTTC.